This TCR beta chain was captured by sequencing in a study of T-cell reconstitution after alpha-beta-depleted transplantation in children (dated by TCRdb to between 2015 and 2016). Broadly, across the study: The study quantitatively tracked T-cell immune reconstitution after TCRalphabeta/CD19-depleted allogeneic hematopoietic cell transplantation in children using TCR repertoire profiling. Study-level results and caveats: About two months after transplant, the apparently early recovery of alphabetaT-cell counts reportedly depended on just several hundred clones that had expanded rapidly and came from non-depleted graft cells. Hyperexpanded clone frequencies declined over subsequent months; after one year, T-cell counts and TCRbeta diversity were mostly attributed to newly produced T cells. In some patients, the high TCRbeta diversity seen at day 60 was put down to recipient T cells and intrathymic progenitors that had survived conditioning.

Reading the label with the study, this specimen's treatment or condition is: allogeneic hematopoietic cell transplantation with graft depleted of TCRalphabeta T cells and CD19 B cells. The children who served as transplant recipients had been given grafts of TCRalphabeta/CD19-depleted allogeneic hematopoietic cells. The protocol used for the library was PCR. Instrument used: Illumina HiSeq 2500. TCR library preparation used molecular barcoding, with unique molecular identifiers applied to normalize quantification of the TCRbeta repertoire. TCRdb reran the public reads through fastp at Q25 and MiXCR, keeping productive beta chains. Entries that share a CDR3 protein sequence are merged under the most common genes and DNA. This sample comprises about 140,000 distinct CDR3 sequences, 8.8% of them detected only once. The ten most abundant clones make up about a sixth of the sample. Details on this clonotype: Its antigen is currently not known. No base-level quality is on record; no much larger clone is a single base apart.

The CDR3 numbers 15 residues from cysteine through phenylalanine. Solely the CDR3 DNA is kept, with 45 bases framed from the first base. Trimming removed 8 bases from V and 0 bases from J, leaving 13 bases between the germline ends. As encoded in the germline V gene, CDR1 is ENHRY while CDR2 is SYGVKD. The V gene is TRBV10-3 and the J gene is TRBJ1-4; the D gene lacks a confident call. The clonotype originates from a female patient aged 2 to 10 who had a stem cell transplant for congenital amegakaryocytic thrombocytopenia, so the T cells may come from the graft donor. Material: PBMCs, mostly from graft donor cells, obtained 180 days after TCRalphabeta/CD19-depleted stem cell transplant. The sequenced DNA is TGTGCCATCGGGCCTGGTCGCGCAACTAATGAAAAACTGTTTTTT. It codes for CAIGPGRATNEKLFF.